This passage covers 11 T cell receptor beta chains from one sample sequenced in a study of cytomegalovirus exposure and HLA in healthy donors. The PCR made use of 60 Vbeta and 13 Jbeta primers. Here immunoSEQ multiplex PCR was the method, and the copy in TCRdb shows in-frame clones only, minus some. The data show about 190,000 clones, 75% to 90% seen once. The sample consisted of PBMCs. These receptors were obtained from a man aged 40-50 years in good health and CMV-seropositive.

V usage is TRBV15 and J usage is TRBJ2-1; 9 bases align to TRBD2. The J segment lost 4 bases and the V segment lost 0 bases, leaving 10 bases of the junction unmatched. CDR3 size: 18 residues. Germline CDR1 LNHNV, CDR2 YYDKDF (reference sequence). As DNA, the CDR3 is TGTGCCACCAGCAGAGATCCAGCGGGCGGGGGGGCATACAATGAGCAGTTCTTC. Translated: CATSRDPAGGGAYNEQFF.

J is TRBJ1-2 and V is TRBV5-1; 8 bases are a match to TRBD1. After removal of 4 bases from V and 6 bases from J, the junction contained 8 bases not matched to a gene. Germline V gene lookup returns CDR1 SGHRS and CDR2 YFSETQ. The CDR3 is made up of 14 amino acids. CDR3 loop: CASSQTTGGDGYTF. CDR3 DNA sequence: TGCGCCAGCAGCCAAACAACAGGGGGTGATGGCTACACCTTC.

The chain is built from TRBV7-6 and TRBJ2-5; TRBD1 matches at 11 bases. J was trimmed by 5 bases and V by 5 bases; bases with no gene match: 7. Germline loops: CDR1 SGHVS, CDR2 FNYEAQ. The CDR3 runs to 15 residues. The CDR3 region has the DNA TGTGCCAGCAGCCGGACAGGGGGCGGGGAGGAGACCCAGTACTTC. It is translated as CASSRTGGGEETQYF.

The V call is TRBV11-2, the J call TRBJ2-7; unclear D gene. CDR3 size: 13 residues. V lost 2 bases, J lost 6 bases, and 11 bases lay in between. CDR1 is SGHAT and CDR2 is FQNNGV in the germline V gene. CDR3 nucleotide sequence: TGTGCCAGCAGCTTACCAGGCCTTAGCGAGCAGTACTTC. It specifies CASSLPGLSEQYF.

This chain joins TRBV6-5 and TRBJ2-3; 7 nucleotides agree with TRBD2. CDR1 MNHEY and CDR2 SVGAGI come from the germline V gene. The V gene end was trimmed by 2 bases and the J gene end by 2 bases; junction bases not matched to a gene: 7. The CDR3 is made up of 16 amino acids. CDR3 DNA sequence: TGTGCCAGCAGTTACCCCTCGGGGGGTCCCACAGATACGCAGTATTTT. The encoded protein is CASSYPSGGPTDTQYF.

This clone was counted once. Written as DNA, the CDR3 is TGTGCCAGCAGCGCAGGACAGGTTGGCTACACCTTC. This sequence encodes CASSAGQVGYTF. The V and J genes are TRBV5-6 and TRBJ1-2; 7 bases line up with TRBD1. V lost 4 bases to trimming and J lost 7 bases; unmatched junction nucleotides: 4. The CDR3 is 12 amino acids. Germline CDR1 and CDR2: SGHDT and YYEEEE. The full variable domain, its missing parts supplied by reference TRBV5-6 and TRBJ1-2, is DAGVTQSPTHLIKTRGQQVTLRCSPKSGHDTVSWYQQALGQGPQFIFQYYEEEERQRGNFPDRFSGHQFPNYSSELNVNALLLGDSALYLCASSAGQVGYTFGSGTRLTVV.

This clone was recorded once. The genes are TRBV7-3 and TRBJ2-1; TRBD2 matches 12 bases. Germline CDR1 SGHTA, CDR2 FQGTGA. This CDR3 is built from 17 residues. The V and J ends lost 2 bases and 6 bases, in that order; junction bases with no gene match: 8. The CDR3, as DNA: TGTGCCAGCAGCTTAGCTAGCGGGGGGGCCTCTAGCAATGAGCAGTTCTTC. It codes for CASSLASGGASSNEQFF.

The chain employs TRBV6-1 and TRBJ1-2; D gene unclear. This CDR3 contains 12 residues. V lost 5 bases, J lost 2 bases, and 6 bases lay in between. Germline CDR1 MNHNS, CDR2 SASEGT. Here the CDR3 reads CASSQRNYGYTF. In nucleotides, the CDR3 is TGTGCCAGCAGTCAGAGGAACTATGGCTACACCTTC.

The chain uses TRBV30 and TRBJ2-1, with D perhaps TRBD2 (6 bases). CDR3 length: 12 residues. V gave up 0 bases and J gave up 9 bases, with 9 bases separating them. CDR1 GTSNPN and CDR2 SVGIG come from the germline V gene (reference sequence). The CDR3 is CAWSVRRGEQFF. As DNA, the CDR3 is TGTGCCTGGAGTGTACGGCGGGGTGAGCAGTTCTTC.

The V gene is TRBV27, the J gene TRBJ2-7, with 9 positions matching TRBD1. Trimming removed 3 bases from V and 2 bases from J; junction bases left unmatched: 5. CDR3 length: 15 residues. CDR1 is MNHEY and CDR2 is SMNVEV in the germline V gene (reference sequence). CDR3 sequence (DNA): TGTGCCAGCAGTTTCCAAGGACAGGGGACCTACGAGCAGTACTTC. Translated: CASSFQGQGTYEQYF.

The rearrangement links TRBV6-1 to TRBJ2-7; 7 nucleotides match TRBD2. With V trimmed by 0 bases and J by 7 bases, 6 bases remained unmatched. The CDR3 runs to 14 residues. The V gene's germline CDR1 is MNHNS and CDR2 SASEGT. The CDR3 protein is CASSEAGLDYEQYF. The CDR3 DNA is TGTGCCAGCAGTGAAGCAGGACTAGATTATGAGCAGTACTTC.